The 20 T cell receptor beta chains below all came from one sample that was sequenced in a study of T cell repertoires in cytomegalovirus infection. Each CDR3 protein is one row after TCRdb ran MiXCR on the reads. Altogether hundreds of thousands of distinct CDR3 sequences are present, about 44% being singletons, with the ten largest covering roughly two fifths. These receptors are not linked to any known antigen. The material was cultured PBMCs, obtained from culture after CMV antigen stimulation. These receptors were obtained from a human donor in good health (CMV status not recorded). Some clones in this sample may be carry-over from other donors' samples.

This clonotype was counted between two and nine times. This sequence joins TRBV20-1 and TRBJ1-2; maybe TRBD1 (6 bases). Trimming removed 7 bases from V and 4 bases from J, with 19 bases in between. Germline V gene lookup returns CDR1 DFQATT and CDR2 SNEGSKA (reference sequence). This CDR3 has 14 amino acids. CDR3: CSVLSEGGFYGYTF. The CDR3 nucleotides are TGCAGTGTCCTATCGGAGGGGGGATTCTATGGCTACACCTTC.

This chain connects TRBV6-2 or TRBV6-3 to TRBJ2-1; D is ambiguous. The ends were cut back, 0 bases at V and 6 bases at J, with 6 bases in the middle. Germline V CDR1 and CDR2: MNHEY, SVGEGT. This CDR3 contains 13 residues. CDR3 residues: CASSYSKVNEQFF. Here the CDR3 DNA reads TGTGCCAGCAGTTACTCGAAGGTCAATGAGCAGTTCTTC.

The CDR3 nucleotides are TGTGCCACCAGTCCGGGTCGCGGTTGGCGAACCTACGAGCAGTACTTC. This translates into CATSPGRGWRTYEQYF. This chain links TRBV24-1 with TRBJ2-7; the D is unclear. Trimming took off 6 bases at V and 2 bases at J, with 19 bases between the two ends. The V gene's germline CDR1 is KGHDR and CDR2 SFDVKD. The CDR3 is 16 amino acids.

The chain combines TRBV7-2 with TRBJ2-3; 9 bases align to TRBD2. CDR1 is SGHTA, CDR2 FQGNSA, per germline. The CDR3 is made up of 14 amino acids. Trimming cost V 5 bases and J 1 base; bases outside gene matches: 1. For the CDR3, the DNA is TGTGCCAGCAGCCGACTAGCGGGCACAGATACGCAGTATTTT. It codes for CASSRLAGTDTQYF.

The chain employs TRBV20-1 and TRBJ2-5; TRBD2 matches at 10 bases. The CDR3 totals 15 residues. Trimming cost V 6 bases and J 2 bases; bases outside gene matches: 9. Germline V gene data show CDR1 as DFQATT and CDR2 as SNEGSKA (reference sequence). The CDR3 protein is CSAGKTSGMQETQYF. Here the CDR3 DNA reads TGCAGTGCCGGGAAAACTAGCGGGATGCAAGAGACCCAGTACTTC.

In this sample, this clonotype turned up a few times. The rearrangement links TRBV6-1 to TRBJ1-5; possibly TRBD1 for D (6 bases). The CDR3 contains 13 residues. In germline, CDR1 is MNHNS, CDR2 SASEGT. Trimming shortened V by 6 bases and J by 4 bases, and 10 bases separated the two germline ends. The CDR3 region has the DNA TGTGCCAGCAGAAAGACAGGTAATCAGCCCCAGCATTTT. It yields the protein CASRKTGNQPQHF.

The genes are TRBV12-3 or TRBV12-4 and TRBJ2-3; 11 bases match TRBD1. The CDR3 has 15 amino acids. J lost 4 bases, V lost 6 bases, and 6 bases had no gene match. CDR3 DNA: TGTGCCAGCAGATTCTTGGGACAGGGGGCAGATACGCAGTATTTT. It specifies CASRFLGQGADTQYF.

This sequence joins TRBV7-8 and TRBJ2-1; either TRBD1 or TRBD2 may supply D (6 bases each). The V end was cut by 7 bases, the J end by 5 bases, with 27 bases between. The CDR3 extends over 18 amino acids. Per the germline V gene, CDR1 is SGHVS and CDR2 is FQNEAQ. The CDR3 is CASTVTILTRGENNEQFF. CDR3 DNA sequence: TGTGCCAGCACCGTGACTATCCTGACTAGGGGGGAAAACAATGAGCAGTTCTTC.

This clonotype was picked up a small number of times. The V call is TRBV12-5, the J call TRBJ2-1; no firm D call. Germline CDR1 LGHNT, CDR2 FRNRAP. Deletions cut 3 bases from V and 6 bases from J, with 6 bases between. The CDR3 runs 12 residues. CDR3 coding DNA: TGTGCTAGTGGTTTATCGGGCAATGAGCAGTTCTTC. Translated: CASGLSGNEQFF.

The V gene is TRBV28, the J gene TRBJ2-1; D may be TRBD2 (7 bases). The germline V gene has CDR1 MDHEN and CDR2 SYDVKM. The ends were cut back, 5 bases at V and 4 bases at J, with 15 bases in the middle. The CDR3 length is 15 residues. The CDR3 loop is CASSRGRGYYNEQFF. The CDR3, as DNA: TGTGCCAGCAGTCGGGGGCGGGGGTATTACAATGAGCAGTTCTTC.

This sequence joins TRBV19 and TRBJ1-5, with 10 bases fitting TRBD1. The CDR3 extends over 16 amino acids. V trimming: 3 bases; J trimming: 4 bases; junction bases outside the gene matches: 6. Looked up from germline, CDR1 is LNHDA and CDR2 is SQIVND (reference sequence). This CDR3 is CASSIPRQGANQPQHF. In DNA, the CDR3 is TGTGCCAGTAGTATCCCTCGACAGGGGGCAAATCAGCCCCAGCATTTT. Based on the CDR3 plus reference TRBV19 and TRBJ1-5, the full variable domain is DGGITQSPKYLFRKEGQNVTLSCEQNLNHDAMYWYRQDPGQGLRLIYYSQIVNDFQKGDIAEGYSVSREKKESFPLTVTSAQKNPTAFYLCASSIPRQGANQPQHFGDGTRLSIL.

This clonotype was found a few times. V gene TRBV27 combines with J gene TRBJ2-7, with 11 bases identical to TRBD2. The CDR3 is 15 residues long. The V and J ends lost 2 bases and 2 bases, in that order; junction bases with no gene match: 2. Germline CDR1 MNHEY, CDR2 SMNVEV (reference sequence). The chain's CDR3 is CASSLSSGGAYEQYF. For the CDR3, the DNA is TGTGCCAGCAGTTTAAGTAGCGGGGGGGCCTACGAGCAGTACTTC.

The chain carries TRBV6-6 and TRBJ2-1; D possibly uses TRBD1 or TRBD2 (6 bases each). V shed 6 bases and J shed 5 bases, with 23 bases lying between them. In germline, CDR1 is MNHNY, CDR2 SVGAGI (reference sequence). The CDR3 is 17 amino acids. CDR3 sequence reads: CASRGGGLRTIHNEQFF. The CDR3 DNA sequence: TGTGCCAGCAGGGGGGGCGGGTTGCGGACAATCCACAATGAGCAGTTCTTC.

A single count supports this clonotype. This chain's CDR3 is CASSQDRGVAYNEQFF. DNA of the CDR3: TGTGCCAGCAGCCAAGATCGGGGGGTCGCGTACAATGAGCAGTTCTTC. The V gene is TRBV14, the J gene TRBJ2-1, with 7 nucleotides matching TRBD2. The CDR3 covers 16 residues. CDR1 and CDR2 (germline): SGHDN, FVKESK. V shed 0 bases and J 4 bases; nucleotides not matched to a gene: 6.

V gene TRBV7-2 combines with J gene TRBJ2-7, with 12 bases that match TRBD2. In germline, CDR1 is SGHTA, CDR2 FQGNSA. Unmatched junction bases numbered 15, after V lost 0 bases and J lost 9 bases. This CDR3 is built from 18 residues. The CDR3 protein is CASSLAGLAGGPYAGQYF. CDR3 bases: TGTGCCAGCAGCTTAGCGGGGCTAGCGGGAGGGCCATACGCCGGGCAGTACTTC.

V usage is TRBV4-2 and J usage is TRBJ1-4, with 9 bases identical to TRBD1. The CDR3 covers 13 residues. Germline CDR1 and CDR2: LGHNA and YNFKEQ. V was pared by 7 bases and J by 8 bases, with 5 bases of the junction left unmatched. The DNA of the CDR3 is TGTGCCAGCAACGACAGGGGGGTCGAAAAACTGTTTTTT. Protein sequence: CASNDRGVEKLFF.

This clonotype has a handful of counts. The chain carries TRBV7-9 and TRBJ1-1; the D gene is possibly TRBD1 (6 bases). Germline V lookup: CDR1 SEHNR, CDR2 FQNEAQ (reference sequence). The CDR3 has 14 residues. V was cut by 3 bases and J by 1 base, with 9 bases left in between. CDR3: CASSFEGGNTEAFF. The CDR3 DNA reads TGTGCCAGCAGCTTTGAGGGGGGGAACACTGAAGCTTTCTTT.

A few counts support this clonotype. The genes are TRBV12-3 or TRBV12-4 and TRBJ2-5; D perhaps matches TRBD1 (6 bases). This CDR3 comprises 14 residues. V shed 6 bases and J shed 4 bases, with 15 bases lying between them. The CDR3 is CASSTTGLLETQYF. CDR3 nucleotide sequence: TGTGCCAGCAGCACTACAGGGTTGTTAGAGACCCAGTACTTC.

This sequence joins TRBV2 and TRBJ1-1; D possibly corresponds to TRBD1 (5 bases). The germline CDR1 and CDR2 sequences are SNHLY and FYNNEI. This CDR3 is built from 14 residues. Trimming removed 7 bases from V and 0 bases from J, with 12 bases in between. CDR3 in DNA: TGTGCCAGCACGGGTATAGGGGTGAACACTGAAGCTTTCTTT. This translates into CASTGIGVNTEAFF.

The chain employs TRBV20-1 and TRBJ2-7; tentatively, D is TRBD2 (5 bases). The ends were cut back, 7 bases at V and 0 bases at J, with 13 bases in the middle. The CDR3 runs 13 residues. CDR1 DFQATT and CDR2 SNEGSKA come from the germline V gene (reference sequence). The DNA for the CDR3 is TGCAGTGTCCCGGACTGGAGCTCCTACGAGCAGTACTTC. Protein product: CSVPDWSSYEQYF.